The present T cell receptor (beta chain) was sequenced within a study of a mutant IDH1 vaccine in newly diagnosed glioma. Whole-study context: Beginning 4-6 weeks after radiotherapy alone, or with temozolomide cycles, vaccination took place.

Noted time point: week 23, last vaccination. Doses consisted of 300 ug of mutant IDH1 20-mer peptide each, paired with topical imiquimod. In the case of this clone: Its antigen is not known.

This CDR3 region has 14 residues. Germline V gene data show CDR1 as LNHDA and CDR2 as SQIVND (reference sequence). V was clipped by 3 bases and J by 8 bases, with 16 bases between them. Repertoires were generated with immunoSEQ multiplex PCR, while TCRdb's copy carries only in-frame clones and drops some. This sample has some 28,000 clones, with roughly 80% found just once. This sequence was found in a woman aged 25 to 39 with glioma. This chain connects TRBV19 to TRBJ1-2; D uncertain. The sequenced sample was PBMCs, obtained from a glioma patient whose treatment included an IDH1 peptide vaccine. The CDR3 DNA is TGTGCCAGTAGTATTGGGGAACTCCAAGGGGGCTACACCTTC. Its protein product is CASSIGELQGGYTF.